These 9 T cell receptor beta chains share one sample of origin, sequenced in a study of blood T cell repertoires in COVID-19. Generated by immunoSEQ multiplex PCR, the TCRdb table keeps only in-frame clones and is missing some. The data contain under 200,000 clones, 80% to 85% of them seen just once; the ten biggest clones take up about 14%. What was sequenced was peripheral blood. These receptor sequences come from a woman between 65 and 79 years old with COVID-19, enrolled during active disease.

The CDR3 reads CASSLVGPTEAFF. In DNA, the CDR3 is TGTGCCAGCAGCTTAGTGGGGCCTACTGAAGCTTTCTTT. This chain connects TRBV7-9 to TRBJ1-1, with D possibly being TRBD1 (5 bases). The CDR3 is 13 amino acids. Trimming took off 1 base at V and 5 bases at J, with 8 bases between the two ends. Germline CDR1 and CDR2: SEHNR and FQNEAQ (reference sequence).

The V call is TRBV15, the J call TRBJ2-7, with D perhaps matching TRBD1 (5 bases). CDR3 length equals 12 residues. Trimming left V 3 bases short and J 6 bases short, with 9 bases between. Germline V gene lookup returns CDR1 LNHNV and CDR2 YYDKDF (reference sequence). CDR3: CATSSSGFEQYF. For the CDR3, the DNA is TGTGCCACCAGCAGCTCAGGGTTCGAGCAGTACTTC.

The genes are TRBV25-1 and TRBJ1-4, with D possibly matching TRBD1 (6 bases). Germline loops: CDR1 MGHDK, CDR2 SYGVNS. The CDR3 loop spans 14 amino acids. Trimming removed 6 bases at V and 8 bases at J, with 16 bases between. CDR3 sequence (DNA): TGTGCCAGCAGAGGGGGTTTCCCAAGCGAAAAACTGTTTTTT. Translation: CASRGGFPSEKLFF.

The V and J genes are TRBV5-4 and TRBJ2-1; D perhaps matches TRBD2 (6 bases). This CDR3 region has 13 residues. V dropped 4 bases and J dropped 10 bases, with 15 bases sitting between them. From germline, CDR1 is SGHNT and CDR2 YYREEE (reference sequence). The CDR3 loop is CASSKRDSNEQFF. The CDR3 DNA is TGTGCCAGCAGCAAAAGGGACTCTAACGAGCAGTTCTTC. The whole variable domain, filled in from reference TRBV5-4 and TRBJ2-1, reads ETGVTQSPTHLIKTRGQQVTLRCSSQSGHNTVSWYQQALGQGPQFIFQYYREEENGRGNFPPRFSGLQFPNYSSELNVNALELDDSALYLCASSKRDSNEQFFGPGTRLTVL.

This chain connects TRBV21-1 to TRBJ1-5; the table gives TRBD1 as D, unverified against the DNA. TRBV21-1 is assigned pseudogene status. CDR3 size: 17 residues. CDR3: CASSKGDRGESNQPQHF. The CDR3 DNA is TGTGCCAGCAGCAAAGGGGACAGGGGAGAAAGCAATCAGCCCCAGCATTTT.

This chain links TRBV2 with TRBJ2-7; 10 bases match TRBD1. Germline V gene sequence: CDR1 SNHLY, CDR2 FYNNEI. The CDR3 runs to 15 residues. The V segment lost 2 bases and the J segment 5 bases; nucleotides outside the gene matches: 6. CDR3 DNA sequence: TGTGCCAGCAGTGAATTGGGACAGGGGTTCGACGAGCAGTACGTC. It codes for CASSELGQGFDEQYV.

The J gene is TRBJ1-1, the V gene TRBV30, with D uncertain. V lost 1 base and J lost 3, with 15 bases in between. The CDR3 spans 15 residues. Germline V CDR1 and CDR2: GTSNPN, SVGIG (reference sequence). The CDR3 is CAWSEPLPSYTEAFF. In DNA, the CDR3 is TGTGCCTGGAGTGAGCCCCTCCCCTCGTACACTGAAGCTTTCTTT. The variable domain in full, completed from reference TRBV30 and TRBJ1-1, reads SQTIHQWPATLVQPVGSPLSLECTVEGTSNPNLYWYRQAAGRGLQLLFYSVGIGQISSEVPQNLSASRPQDRQFILSSKKLLLSDSGFYLCAWSEPLPSYTEAFFGQGTRLTVV.

The V call is TRBV27, the J call TRBJ1-5; the D is unclear. The CDR3 consists of 14 residues. With 2 bases removed from V and 4 bases from J, the gap between germline ends came to 9 bases. Germline CDR1 is MNHEY and CDR2 is SMNVEV (reference sequence). The CDR3 nucleotides are TGTGCCAGCAGTTTACAGTCAGAAAATCAGCCCCAGCATTTT. Translation: CASSLQSENQPQHF.

This chain joins TRBV9 and TRBJ2-1; D not certain. The V end lost 5 bases, the J end lost 0 bases, and 9 bases lay between the germline ends. This CDR3 comprises 14 residues. Germline values: CDR1 SGDLS, CDR2 YYNGEE. This CDR3 is CASSRLSSYNEQFF. Written as DNA, the CDR3 is TGTGCCAGCAGTCGGTTAAGCTCCTACAATGAGCAGTTCTTC. The full variable domain, completed using reference TRBV9 and TRBJ2-1, is DSGVTQTPKHLITATGQRVTLRCSPRSGDLSVYWYQQSLDQGLQFLIQYYNGEERAKGNILERFSAQQFPDLHSELNLSSLELGDSALYFCASSRLSSYNEQFFGPGTRLTVL.